This T cell receptor beta chain comes out of a study of blood T cell repertoires in COVID-19. About the study: The study drew acute and convalescent COVID-19 samples from the United States, Italy and Spain. PBMCs, B-cell-depleted T cells, or T cells provided the cDNA or gDNA that made up the material.

The CDR3 runs 11 residues. Deletions cut 4 bases from V and 11 bases from J, with 12 bases between. From germline, CDR1 is SGDLS and CDR2 YYNGEE. As handled by the study authors: Reference gene primers were amplified, and this amplification served to estimate nucleated cell counts. Here immunoSEQ multiplex PCR was the method, and the copy in TCRdb shows in-frame clones only, minus some. V, J and clone size were drawn from that table, and D and trimming were deduced from the DNA. The data contain about 240,000 clones, 80% to 85% of them seen just once; the ten biggest clones take up 3% to 4%. The sample consisted of peripheral blood. The rearrangement uses TRBV9 and TRBJ1-1, with a tentative D call TRBD1 (6 bases). The TCR originated in a woman between 18 and 30 years old with acute or convalescent COVID-19. The DNA for the CDR3 is TGTGCCAGCAGCCCGGCAGGGGATGCTTTCTTT. Residues: CASSPAGDAFF.